This T cell receptor beta chain was recorded in a study of CD8 T cells in ankylosing spondylitis (dated by TCRdb to the late 2010s). In terms of the full investigation: The study profiled T cell receptor beta repertoires in healthy donors and ankylosing spondylitis patients to find disease-linked TCR variants. The full study cohort comprised approximately 23 ankylosing spondylitis patients and approximately 100 healthy donors. Peripheral blood samples were taken, and synovial fluid was additionally collected from ankylosing spondylitis patients. On the study overall, not on this receptor specifically: The disease-linked clones showed a CD8+ phenotype and occurred at relatively low frequencies in peripheral blood. Blood from ankylosing spondylitis patients appeared to be characterized by a TCR beta motif composed of eight highly homologous amino acid variants. Some TCR beta motif variants had previously been reported in synovial fluid and blood of reactive arthritis patients, which suggested common disease-initiation mechanisms. The disease-linked clones were reported as significantly enriched in matched synovial fluid samples from ankylosing spondylitis patients.

A remark on this clonotype: It has no known antigen specificity. This sequence may be a read error, since a much larger clone differs from it by one base.

The trim is 3 bases for V and 7 bases for J, with a gap of 15 bases between the germline ends. According to the germline V gene (reference sequence), CDR1 reads LGHDT and CDR2 reads YNNKEL. The CDR3 starts with the cysteine, ends with the phenylalanine, and has 14 residues. Only the CDR3 part of the read is kept: 42 bases, read in frame from the first base. Instrument on record: Illumina HiSeq 2500. Quantitative 5'-RACE with molecular barcodes was used to prepare TCR beta libraries. On the authors' methods: A new computational method, built on a probabilistic model of VDJ rearrangement, was used to identify disease-linked TCR variants. TCRdb applied fastp at Q25 and MiXCR to the public reads, then kept only in-frame beta chains. A single entry per CDR3 protein holds the most common genes and DNA from its merged rows. The V and J calls follow TCRdb's processing rather than the paper's. Recorded for this sample are over 100,000 distinct CDR3 sequences; about an eighth of them occurred a single time. The ten largest clones represent over 4% of the sample.

This receptor was obtained from a female donor with ankylosing spondylitis or in good health (not recorded which). Sequencing was done on a sample of blood, either unsorted or a sorted T cell fraction (not recorded which). The rearranged chain carries TRBV3-1 and TRBJ1-2, with the D gene call left open. The nucleotide sequence is TGTGCCAGCAGCCAGCGCGTAGTCGGGTGTGGCTACACCTTC. Translation gives CASSQRVVGCGYTF.